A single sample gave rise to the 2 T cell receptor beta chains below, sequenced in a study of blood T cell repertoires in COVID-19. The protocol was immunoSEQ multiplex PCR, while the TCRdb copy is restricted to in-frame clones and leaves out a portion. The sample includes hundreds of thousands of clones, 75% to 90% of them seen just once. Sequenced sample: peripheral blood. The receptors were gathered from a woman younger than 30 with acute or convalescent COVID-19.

As DNA, the CDR3 is TGCGCCAGCAGCTTGGTTCAGGGCTCCTACAATGAGCAGTTCTTC. The encoded protein is CASSLVQGSYNEQFF. V gene TRBV5-1 combines with J gene TRBJ2-1; D may be TRBD1 (5 bases). The CDR3 covers 15 residues. Germline values: CDR1 SGHRS, CDR2 YFSETQ. Trimming removed 0 bases at V and 0 bases at J, with 7 bases between.

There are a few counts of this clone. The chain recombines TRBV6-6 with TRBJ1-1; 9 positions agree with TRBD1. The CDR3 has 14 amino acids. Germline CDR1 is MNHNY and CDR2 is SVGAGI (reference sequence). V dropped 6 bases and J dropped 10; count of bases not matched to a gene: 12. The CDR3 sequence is CASSPQGAPGGAFF. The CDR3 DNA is TGTGCCAGCAGCCCACAGGGGGCTCCCGGTGGAGCTTTCTTT.